Sequencing of this T cell receptor (beta chain) was carried out in a study of T cells in Graves' hyperthyroidism and ophthalmopathy. This clonotype was detected ten times or more. TCR beta CDR3 region amplification was performed from RNA transcripts. An initial round of RT-PCR targeting the TCR CDR3 relied on the HTBI primer set. Via MiXCR, TCRdb re-called the multiplex PCR reads, giving one row per CDR3 protein. The table includes roughly 750,000 distinct CDR3 sequences, less than 20% detected once. Trimming cost V 5 bases and J 5 bases; bases outside gene matches: 19. Germline-derived CDR1 and CDR2 are MDHEN and SYDVKM. The CDR3 sequence is 18 residues long.

The chain joins TRBV28 to TRBJ2-7; 9 bases are a match to TRBD2. The sequenced sample was blood. The receptor was isolated from a man between 18 and 35 years old with Graves' hyperthyroidism. The CDR3 DNA reads as TGTGCCAGCAGTCGTCGCCTGGGGTTGCGGGAGGGTCGGGACGAGCAGTACTTC. Its protein is CASSRRLGLREGRDEQYF.